The rows below give T cell receptor beta chains drawn from one sample of a study of blood T cell repertoires in COVID-19. Profiling relied on immunoSEQ multiplex PCR, and the TCRdb table lists in-frame clones only, not all of them. There are tens of thousands of clones in the sample; about 86% occur only once, and around 4.9% lies in the top ten. The sample was peripheral blood. These receptors were obtained from a human donor in a cohort sampled during active COVID-19. Each CDR3 is given with its conserved first and last residue. The D gene is left open where the match is weak. The size entry is marked missing in some rows and otherwise reads once, few, many or a size class.

length | J | V | D | size | CDR3 | DNA
18 | TRBJ2-1 | TRBV4-1 | TRBD2 | . | CASSQDSPRGLAVNEQFF | TGCGCCAGCAGCCAAGATTCACCACGGGGACTAGCGGTCAATGAGCAGTTCTTC
17 | TRBJ2-7 | TRBV15 | TRBD1 | . | CATSREDLFDRVNEQYF | TGTGCCACCAGCAGAGAAGATCTTTTTGACAGGGTGAACGAGCAGTACTTC
15 | TRBJ1-2 | TRBV5-8 | . | . | CASSLYTGGGYGYTF | TGTGCCAGCAGCTTGTACACAGGCGGGGGCTATGGCTACACCTTC
18 | TRBJ2-6 | TRBV4-1 | TRBD1 | once | CASSQESGQASGANVLTF | TGCGCCAGCAGCCAGGAATCGGGACAGGCCTCTGGGGCCAACGTCCTGACTTTC
16 | TRBJ1-6 | TRBV11-2 | . | many | CASSHQGSTYNSPLHF | TGTGCCAGCAGCCACCAGGGGTCAACCTATAATTCACCCCTCCACTTT
17 | TRBJ2-1 | TRBV5-1 | . | . | CASSVFNQASPYNEQFF | TGCGCCAGCAGCGTATTTAATCAGGCCTCCCCCTACAATGAGCAGTTCTTC
16 | TRBJ1-2 | TRBV13 | TRBD1 | . | CASSPGTGGFNYGYTF | TGTGCCAGCAGCCCAGGGACAGGGGGTTTTAACTATGGCTACACCTTC
15 | TRBJ2-6 | TRBV6-5 | . | . | CASTPTVSGANVLTF | TGTGCCAGCACCCCTACAGTCTCTGGGGCCAACGTCCTGACTTTC
16 | TRBJ2-3 | TRBV24-1 | TRBD1 | . | CATSDLGQGVSDTQYF | TGTGCCACCAGTGATCTCGGACAGGGGGTGTCAGATACGCAGTATTTT
15 | TRBJ1-4 | TRBV7-2 | . | . | CASSSQGATNEKLFF | TGTGCCAGCAGCTCCCAGGGTGCAACTAATGAAAAACTGTTTTTT
16 | TRBJ2-3 | TRBV5-6 | TRBD1 | . | CASSIYRGPTTDTQYF | TGTGCCAGCAGCATTTACAGGGGTCCCACCACAGATACGCAGTATTTT
19 | TRBJ2-5 | TRBV28 | TRBD2 | . | CASSPIPAWVAGTQETQYF | TGTGCCAGCAGTCCCATCCCGGCCTGGGTAGCGGGGACCCAAGAGACCCAGTACTTC
15 | TRBJ1-2 | TRBV5-8 | TRBD1 | . | CASSWGTGGYYGYTF | TGTGCCAGCAGCTGGGGCACAGGGGGCTACTATGGCTACACCTTC
11 | TRBJ2-1 | TRBV20-1 | TRBD2 | . | CSEGRGNEQFF | TGCAGTGAAGGGAGGGGCAATGAGCAGTTCTTC
15 | TRBJ2-1 | TRBV29-1 | . | . | CSVATYRGEDNEQFF | TGCAGCGTCGCAACCTACAGAGGGGAGGACAATGAGCAGTTCTTC
15 | TRBJ2-7 | TRBV21-1 | . | . | CASSKGGQRSYEQYF | TGTGCCAGCAGCAAAGGTGGACAGAGATCCTACGAGCAGTACTTC
14 | TRBJ2-1 | TRBV10-3 | TRBD2 | . | CASRASGGDNEQFF | TGTGCCTCGAGGGCTAGCGGGGGGGACAATGAGCAGTTCTTC
15 | TRBJ2-1 | TRBV5-6 | TRBD2 | . | CASSPLAGGPNEQFF | TGTGCCAGCAGCCCTCTAGCGGGGGGACCCAATGAGCAGTTCTTC
13 | TRBJ1-2 | TRBV6-5 | . | . | CASSPSGLDGYTF | TGTGCCAGCAGTCCTTCAGGGCTAGATGGCTACACCTTC
13 | TRBJ1-2 | TRBV6-4 | TRBD1 | once | CASSGGQGYGYTF | TGTGCCAGCAGTGGGGGACAGGGGTACGGCTACACCTTC
15 | TRBJ2-1 | TRBV30 | TRBD2 | . | CAWSFSGGPTGEQFF | TGTGCCTGGAGTTTTAGCGGGGGGCCGACAGGTGAGCAGTTCTTC
14 | TRBJ1-5 | TRBV19 | . | once | CASSDTYSNQPQHF | TGTGCCAGTAGTGACACTTATAGCAATCAGCCCCAGCATTTT
12 | TRBJ2-7 | TRBV29-1 | . | . | CSVRRQSYEQYF | TGCAGCGTACGGCGACAGTCCTACGAGCAGTACTTC
14 | TRBJ1-1 | TRBV6-5 | TRBD1 | . | CASSYSADRARPFF | TGTGCCAGCAGTTACTCGGCCGACAGGGCAAGGCCTTTCTTT
13 | TRBJ2-2 | TRBV11-2 | . | . | CASRFGFTGELFF | TGTGCCAGCAGGTTCGGGTTCACCGGGGAGCTGTTTTTT
17 | TRBJ2-7 | TRBV15 | TRBD1 | . | CATSRGIGQGSSYEQYF | TGTGCCACCAGCAGAGGGATCGGACAGGGTAGCTCCTACGAGCAGTACTTC
14 | TRBJ1-2 | TRBV6-6 | . | . | CASSYAQGLYGYTF | TGTGCCAGCAGTTACGCCCAGGGGCTCTATGGCTACACCTTC
14 | TRBJ1-6 | TRBV6-2/TRBV6-3 | . | . | CASSYVGGNSPLHF | TGTGCCAGCAGTTACGTCGGCGGGAATTCACCCCTCCACTTT
14 | TRBJ1-5 | TRBV10-3 | TRBD1 | . | CASAQTGDNQPQHF | TGTGCCAGCGCCCAGACAGGGGATAATCAGCCCCAGCATTTT
13 | TRBJ2-7 | TRBV5-1 | TRBD2 | . | CASSFSGVYEQYF | TGCGCCAGCAGCTTTAGCGGGGTATACGAGCAGTACTTC
15 | TRBJ2-1 | TRBV11-2 | . | . | CASSLTGHAYNEQFF | TGTGCCAGCAGCCTCACGGGTCATGCCTACAATGAGCAGTTCTTC
13 | TRBJ2-5 | TRBV2 | . | . | CASSPDSQETQYF | TGTGCCAGCAGTCCGGACTCCCAAGAGACCCAGTACTTC
16 | TRBJ1-5 | TRBV30 | TRBD1 | . | CAWTPTGGVSNQPQHF | TGTGCCTGGACACCGACAGGGGGCGTTAGCAATCAGCCCCAGCATTTT
14 | TRBJ2-7 | TRBV20-1 | . | . | CSASRSGIGYEQYF | TGCAGTGCTAGTAGGTCAGGGATAGGTTACGAGCAGTACTTC
18 | TRBJ2-1 | TRBV23-1 | . | . | CASIISPWTLQKCNEQFF | TGCGCCAGCATCATTTCCCCCTGGACACTCCAAAAATGCAATGAGCAGTTCTTC
13 | TRBJ2-4 | TRBV3-1/TRBV3-2 | TRBD2 | . | CAIRTSGVVIQYF | TGTGCCATCCGTACTAGCGGGGTGGTCATTCAGTACTTC
14 | TRBJ2-7 | TRBV19 | . | once | CASSTARHGYEQYF | TGTGCCAGTAGTACTGCGCGACACGGCTACGAGCAGTACTTC
14 | TRBJ1-5 | TRBV6-5 | . | . | CAIEEGNSNQPQHF | TGTGCCATTGAAGAGGGAAATAGCAATCAGCCCCAGCATTTT
15 | TRBJ2-5 | TRBV5-4 | TRBD2 | . | CASSYDGLAGGTQYF | TGTGCCAGCAGTTATGACGGACTAGCGGGAGGGACCCAGTACTTC
15 | TRBJ1-2 | TRBV13 | . | . | CASSEEGTFNYGYTF | TGTGCCAGCAGCGAAGAGGGGACTTTTAACTATGGCTACACCTTC